The clone carrying this T cell receptor beta chain was observed a handful of times. Clones were sequenced by immunoSEQ multiplex PCR, and TCRdb holds only the in-frame ones, with some missing. The table shows some 35,000 clones, with roughly 82% occurring only once. The data were obtained in a study of preoperative IRX-2 immunotherapy in early breast cancer. The CDR3 covers 15 residues. Treatment of the sample: preoperative locoregional IRX-2 cytokine immunotherapy. Patients received preoperative, locoregional IRX-2 cytokine immunotherapy in a phase Ib study. The clonotype was recovered from a human donor with breast cancer. The chain recombines TRBV1 with TRBJ2-6; the table's D call, TRBD1, has no DNA check behind it. TRBV1 constitutes a pseudogene. Sample: lymph node tissue, taken after IRX-2 immunotherapy. CDR3 region: CASSPGDTAANVLTF. As DNA, the CDR3 is TGCGCCAGCAGCCCCGGGGACACAGCAGCCAACGTCCTGACTTTC.